The 29 T cell receptor beta chains presented below share a single source sample, sequenced in a study of PD-1 blockade in classical Hodgkin lymphoma. All patients relapsed after autologous stem cell transplantation, and brentuximab vedotin exposure varied. The method was immunoSEQ multiplex PCR; TCRdb's version includes in-frame clones alone and lacks a portion of them. The repertoire has about 30,000 clones, around 68% of them found once; the top ten carry roughly 15%. The sequences come from peripheral blood mononuclear cells (PBMCs), collected before the second cycle of nivolumab. The source of these receptors is a human donor with classical Hodgkin lymphoma.

The J gene is TRBJ1-2, the V gene TRBV9; no firm D call. Germline assignment: CDR1 SGDLS and CDR2 YYNGEE. The V end was cut by 0 bases, the J end by 7 bases, with 13 bases between. The CDR3 consists of 14 residues. This CDR3 is CASSVGGSSRGYTF. The CDR3 region has the DNA TGTGCCAGCAGCGTAGGAGGATCTTCCCGTGGCTACACCTTC.

The rearrangement joins TRBV5-8 to TRBJ2-5; 7 bases agree with TRBD2. The CDR3 length is 16 residues. Germline CDR1 reads SGHTS; CDR2 reads YDEGEE. V lost 0 bases, J lost 5 bases, and 10 bases stayed unmatched. For the CDR3, the DNA is TGTGCCAGCAGCTTGGGGTTGGGGGGGTCGGTGGAGACCCAGTACTTC. Its translation is CASSLGLGGSVETQYF. The entire variable domain, with the rest obtained from reference TRBV5-8 and TRBJ2-5, is as follows: EAGVTQSPTHLIKTRGQQATLRCSPISGHTSVYWYQQALGLGLQFLLWYDEGEERNRGNFPPRFSGRQFPNYSSELNVNALELEDSALYLCASSLGLGGSVETQYFGPGTRLLVL.

V is TRBV29-1 and J is TRBJ2-3; tentative D call: TRBD1 (5 bases). Germline V lookup: CDR1 SQVTM, CDR2 ANQGSEA. V was cut by 5 bases and J by 4 bases, with 19 bases left in between. The CDR3 spans 15 residues. CDR3 sequence: CSVRAGMNTADTQYF. The CDR3 region has the DNA TGCAGCGTTCGGGCAGGGATGAATACGGCAGATACGCAGTATTTT.

This clone occurred a few times. This chain joins TRBV19 and TRBJ2-2, with D tentatively TRBD1 (5 bases). The CDR3 is 13 residues long. The V end lost 0 bases, the J end lost 8 bases, and 7 bases lay between the germline ends. CDR1 and CDR2 (germline): LNHDA, SQIVND (reference sequence). The CDR3 loop is CASSIDQGGELFF. CDR3 coding DNA: TGTGCCAGTAGTATAGATCAGGGTGGGGAGCTGTTTTTT. The full variable domain, with the rest looked up from reference TRBV19 and TRBJ2-2, is DGGITQSPKYLFRKEGQNVTLSCEQNLNHDAMYWYRQDPGQGLRLIYYSQIVNDFQKGDIAEGYSVSREKKESFPLTVTSAQKNPTAFYLCASSIDQGGELFFGEGSRLTVL.

Only a few counts were recorded for this clone. V is TRBV28 and J is TRBJ1-1; TRBD1 might be the D (5 bases). The germline V gene has CDR1 MDHEN and CDR2 SYDVKM. The CDR3 is made up of 15 amino acids. The germline V and J ends were trimmed by 4 bases and 5 bases, with 17 bases remaining between them. CDR3 coding DNA: TGTGCCAGCAGTTCTCCGGGACGCCCTCGTACTGAAGCTTTCTTT. Translating it yields CASSSPGRPRTEAFF.

This chain's CDR3 is CAISPQAQGGDTQYF. As DNA, the CDR3 is TGTGCCATCAGCCCTCAGGCACAGGGGGGAGATACGCAGTATTTT. J is TRBJ2-3 and V is TRBV10-3, with 8 bases matching TRBD1. The V and J ends lost 6 bases and 5 bases, in that order; junction bases with no gene match: 10. Germline V lookup: CDR1 ENHRY, CDR2 SYGVKD. The CDR3 contains 15 residues.

Comment on this clone: Sequence at one end of the junction differs from germline and may be a read error. This rearrangement joins TRBV11-2 to TRBJ2-2; no clear D gene. Germline V CDR1 and CDR2: SGHAT, FQNNGV. The CDR3 runs to 15 residues. The CDR3 sequence is CASSQTPLDTGELFF. The DNA of the CDR3 is TGCGCCAGCAGCCAGACCCCGTTGGACACCGGGGAGCTGTTTTTT.

This clone came up once. V is TRBV7-9 and J is TRBJ2-2; no clear D. From germline, CDR1 is SEHNR and CDR2 FQNEAQ (reference sequence). CDR3 length equals 14 residues. V was trimmed by 5 bases and J by 2 bases, leaving 9 bases between them. The CDR3 spells CASSDPPNTGELFF. CDR3 in DNA: TGTGCCAGCAGCGACCCCCCTAACACCGGGGAGCTGTTTTTT.

CDR3: CASSFSGGAYEQYF. CDR3 in DNA: TGTGCCAGCAGCTTTAGCGGGGGGGCGTACGAGCAGTACTTC. The rearrangement uses TRBV11-2 and TRBJ2-7; 11 nucleotides agree with TRBD2. Germline values: CDR1 SGHAT, CDR2 FQNNGV. Trimming removed 3 bases from V and 4 bases from J; junction bases left unmatched: 2. CDR3 size: 14 residues. The variable domain in full, completed from reference TRBV11-2 and TRBJ2-7, reads EAGVAQSPRYKIIEKRQSVAFWCNPISGHATLYWYQQILGQGPKLLIQFQNNGVVDDSQLPKDRFSAERLKGVDSTLKIQPAKLEDSAVYLCASSFSGGAYEQYFGPGTRLTVT.

This clone was seen a few times. The rearrangement links TRBV28 to TRBJ1-2; 10 bases are a match to TRBD1. From germline, CDR1 is MDHEN and CDR2 SYDVKM. The CDR3 has 13 residues. V shed 6 bases, J shed 8 bases, and the junction held 6 bases outside the gene matches. CDR3 sequence: CASRPDRGTGYTF. For the CDR3, the DNA is TGTGCCAGCAGACCGGACAGGGGGACGGGCTACACCTTC.

The rearrangement joins TRBV6-5 to TRBJ1-6; 7 bases are a match to TRBD1. The CDR3 runs to 15 residues. Germline V gene data show CDR1 as MNHEY and CDR2 as SVGAGI. V was pared by 5 bases and J by 7 bases, with 8 bases of the junction left unmatched. The DNA of the CDR3 is TGTGCCAGCAGTGTGGACAGGCATGGGAATTCACCCCTCCACTTT. This codes for CASSVDRHGNSPLHF.

The DNA of the CDR3 is TGTGCCAGCAGCTCGACGGTAGGGGGCAATTCACCCCTCCACTTT. Translation: CASSSTVGGNSPLHF. This rearrangement joins TRBV7-9 to TRBJ1-6; 7 bases fit TRBD1. CDR3 length: 15 amino acids. CDR1 and CDR2 from the germline V gene are SEHNR and FQNEAQ (reference sequence). The ends lost 4 bases at V and 7 bases at J; junction bases unmatched: 7.

The rearrangement links TRBV9 to TRBJ2-5; the D is unclear. The germline V and J ends were trimmed by 3 bases and 4 bases, with 22 bases remaining between them. The CDR3 is 17 amino acids. The germline CDR1 and CDR2 sequences are SGDLS and YYNGEE. The CDR3 sequence: CASSDLLPGQGRETQYF. In DNA, the CDR3 is TGTGCCAGCAGCGACTTACTTCCGGGCCAAGGAAGAGAGACCCAGTACTTC. The whole variable domain, filled in from reference TRBV9 and TRBJ2-5, reads DSGVTQTPKHLITATGQRVTLRCSPRSGDLSVYWYQQSLDQGLQFLIQYYNGEERAKGNILERFSAQQFPDLHSELNLSSLELGDSALYFCASSDLLPGQGRETQYFGPGTRLLVL.

This clone was detected a few times. V usage is TRBV2 and J usage is TRBJ2-5; D not certain. V lost 6 bases and J lost 0, with 2 bases in between. Germline lookup yields CDR1 SNHLY and CDR2 FYNNEI. The CDR3 is 11 residues long. This CDR3 reads CASRNQETQYF. The CDR3 nucleotides read TGTGCCAGCAGAAACCAAGAGACCCAGTACTTC. Supplemented by reference TRBV2 and TRBJ2-5, the full variable domain reads EPEVTQTPSHQVTQMGQEVILRCVPISNHLYFYWYRQILGQKVEFLVSFYNNEISEKSEIFDDQFSVERPDGSNFTLKIRSTKLEDSAMYFCASRNQETQYFGPGTRLLVL.

This clone was seen a few times. CDR3 sequence (DNA): TGTGCCAGCAGCCCAGGACAGGGGGCACTAGGCTACACCTTC. It encodes CASSPGQGALGYTF. The J gene is TRBJ1-2, the V gene TRBV7-6; 11 positions match TRBD1. Germline assignment: CDR1 SGHVS and CDR2 FNYEAQ. V shed 5 bases and J 8 bases; nucleotides not matched to a gene: 7. This CDR3 is built from 14 residues. The full variable domain, completed using reference TRBV7-6 and TRBJ1-2, is GAGVSQSPRYKVTKRGQDVALRCDPISGHVSLYWYRQALGQGPEFLTYFNYEAQQDKSGLPNDRFSAERPEGSISTLTIQRTEQRDSAMYRCASSPGQGALGYTFGSGTRLTVV.

This sequence joins TRBV28 and TRBJ2-5, with TRBD1 identical over 8 bases. The CDR3 consists of 14 residues. Unmatched junction bases numbered 6, after V lost 4 bases and J lost 5 bases. Germline V lookup: CDR1 MDHEN, CDR2 SYDVKM. The CDR3 protein is CASSSTGGRETQYF. In DNA, the CDR3 is TGTGCCAGCAGTTCAACAGGGGGTAGGGAGACCCAGTACTTC.

V usage is TRBV6-5 and J usage is TRBJ1-2; TRBD1 might be the D (5 bases). This CDR3 has 15 amino acids. V was trimmed by 2 bases and J by 4 bases, leaving 14 bases between them. Germline CDR1 reads MNHEY; CDR2 reads SVGAGI. The chain's CDR3 is CASSYRPGKSYGYTF. Written as DNA, the CDR3 is TGTGCCAGCAGTTACCGGCCAGGGAAGTCCTATGGCTACACCTTC.

The gene calls are TRBV5-1 and TRBJ2-5; the D call may be TRBD1 or TRBD2 (7 bases each). The J call may be wrong; the DNA end is better matched by TRBJ2-7. There are 15 residues in the CDR3. Germline CDR1 and CDR2: SGHRS and YFSETQ. CDR3 protein: CASSLQGGGFYEQYF. The CDR3 DNA follows: TGCGCCAGCAGCTTGCAGGGAGGGGGCTTCTACGAGCAGTACTTC.

The rearrangement joins TRBV11-3 to TRBJ2-3; the match to TRBD2 covers 10 bases. With 3 bases clipped from V and 2 bases from J, the junction kept 8 bases outside the gene matches. This CDR3 comprises 17 residues. CDR1 is SGHNT and CDR2 is YENEEA in the germline V gene. This CDR3 is CASSFGLSGGSTDTQYF. The DNA for the CDR3 is TGTGCCAGCAGCTTTGGCCTTAGCGGGGGGTCCACAGATACGCAGTATTTT.

The chain carries TRBV2 and TRBJ1-5, with D perhaps matching TRBD1 (5 bases). Germline assignment: CDR1 SNHLY and CDR2 FYNNEI. The V and J ends lost 6 bases and 0 bases respectively, with 12 bases between them. The CDR3 totals 15 residues. CDR3 amino acids: CASRGHQVSNQPQHF. The DNA for the CDR3 is TGTGCCAGCAGGGGGCACCAGGTTAGCAATCAGCCCCAGCATTTT.

This clone was detected a few times. J is TRBJ1-3 and V is TRBV30, with D unresolved. The CDR3 length is 12 residues. Germline CDR1 GTSNPN, CDR2 SVGIG (reference sequence). The V end was cut by 4 bases, the J end by 6 bases, with 10 bases between. CDR3 residues: CAWTPGANTIYF. Here the CDR3 DNA reads TGTGCCTGGACTCCCGGTGCAAACACCATATATTTT.

This clone is labeled as medium-sized. The chain has TRBV7-3 and TRBJ1-1; D not certain. The V end was cut by 0 bases, the J end by 0 bases, with 8 bases between. This CDR3 spans 15 amino acids. Germline CDR1 and CDR2: SGHTA and FQGTGA. CDR3 DNA sequence: TGTGCCAGCAGCTTAACCAGTCAATTGAACACTGAAGCTTTCTTT. It is translated as CASSLTSQLNTEAFF. The full variable domain, with the rest looked up from reference TRBV7-3 and TRBJ1-1, is GAGVSQTPSNKVTEKGKYVELRCDPISGHTALYWYRQSLGQGPEFLIYFQGTGAADDSGLPNDRFFAVRPEGSVSTLKIQRTERGDSAVYLCASSLTSQLNTEAFFGQGTRLTVV.

The V and J genes are TRBV9 and TRBJ2-5, with a weak D call TRBD1 (6 bases). This CDR3 is 16 amino acids long. Trimming shortened V by 0 bases and J by 4 bases, and 16 bases separated the two germline ends. Per germline, CDR1 SGDLS and CDR2 YYNGEE. The CDR3, as DNA: TGTGCCAGCAGCGTAGATCAGGGGTCTGTTATAGAGACCCAGTACTTC. Translated, it gives CASSVDQGSVIETQYF.

The chain links TRBV28 to TRBJ2-1; weak D call: TRBD2 (5 bases). The CDR3 runs to 15 residues. The V gene's germline CDR1 is MDHEN and CDR2 SYDVKM. V shed 6 bases and J shed 0 bases, with 12 bases lying between them. The CDR3 bases are TGTGCCAGCAGCTCTTGGAGGAGCTCCTACAATGAGCAGTTCTTC. Translation gives CASSSWRSSYNEQFF.

The chain recombines TRBV4-3 with TRBJ2-5; a possible D gene is TRBD2 (6 bases). The closer fit of TRBJ2-7 to the DNA end suggests the J call may be wrong. CDR3 length equals 17 residues. Germline CDR1 is LGHNA and CDR2 is YSLEER. The CDR3 sequence is CASSQDRWGGPEGEQYF. For the CDR3, the DNA is TGCGCCAGCAGCCAAGATCGGTGGGGAGGCCCTGAAGGCGAGCAGTACTTC.

CDR3 DNA: TGCTCGGTCAGCGGGGGGGCCCCTGAGCAGTTCTTC. The encoded protein is CSVSGGAPEQFF. This chain joins TRBV29-1 and TRBJ2-1; 10 bases line up with TRBD2. Germline V gene lookup returns CDR1 SQVTM and CDR2 ANQGSEA. This CDR3 has 12 residues.

The CDR3 nucleotides are TGTGCCAGCAGTGAAGCGGCCGGCACGAACACTGAAGCTTTCTTT. As protein: CASSEAAGTNTEAFF. The chain uses TRBV6-1 and TRBJ1-1, with D hard to call. V lost 0 bases, J lost 1 base, and 9 bases lay in between. CDR1 is MNHNS, CDR2 SASEGT, per germline. The CDR3 spans 15 residues.

The gene calls are TRBV4-2 and TRBJ1-6; possibly TRBD1 for D (6 bases). CDR1 is LGHNA and CDR2 is YNFKEQ in the germline V gene. V lost 0 bases to trimming and J lost 8 bases, with 14 bases between them. The CDR3 length is 16 residues. The CDR3 DNA sequence: TGTGCCAGCAGCCAAGACAGGGGTACTGTCGATTCACCCCTCCACTTT. Amino acids: CASSQDRGTVDSPLHF.

A few counts support this clone. CDR3 in amino acids: CASSLARPVYGYTF. CDR3 DNA sequence: TGTGCCAGCAGCTTGGCCAGGCCCGTCTATGGCTACACCTTC. The chain couples TRBV5-4 to TRBJ1-2; D remains ambiguous. Germline lookup yields CDR1 SGHNT and CDR2 YYREEE (reference sequence). V was shortened by 0 bases and J by 4 bases, with 10 bases between the two germline ends. This CDR3 comprises 14 residues.